These 10 T cell receptor beta chains were sequenced from one sample in a study of PD-1 blockade in classical Hodgkin lymphoma. No patient escaped relapse after autologous stem cell transplantation, and brentuximab vedotin exposure varied. Sequencing was performed with immunoSEQ multiplex PCR; in TCRdb, only in-frame clones are kept and a portion is missing. Of 55,000 to 80,000 clones listed, about 91% were seen once; the top ten hold about 12%. Source: peripheral blood mononuclear cells (PBMCs), taken at baseline. Receptor source: a human donor with classical Hodgkin lymphoma.

The chain has TRBV6-4 and TRBJ2-7; D might be TRBD1 or TRBD2, each matching 5 bases. CDR1 is MRHNA, CDR2 SNTAGT, per germline. The CDR3 consists of 14 residues. Trimming took off 6 bases at V and 1 base at J, with 13 bases between the two ends. As DNA, the CDR3 is TGTGCCAGCAGCGCCCGGGACGGATCCTACGAGCAGTACTTC. Its protein is CASSARDGSYEQYF.

V usage is TRBV27 and J usage is TRBJ2-7; D possibly corresponds to TRBD1 (6 bases). The CDR3 has 14 amino acids. Trimming removed 6 bases from V and 2 bases from J, with 14 bases in between. Per the germline V gene, CDR1 is MNHEY and CDR2 is SMNVEV (reference sequence). This CDR3 is CASRSRGIPYEQYF. CDR3 nucleotides: TGTGCCAGCAGATCGAGGGGGATCCCCTACGAGCAGTACTTC.

The chain carries TRBV11-1 and TRBJ2-2; 9 nucleotides line up with TRBD2. Germline V gene lookup returns CDR1 SGHAT and CDR2 FQDESV (reference sequence). The CDR3 runs to 15 residues. Trimming removed 4 bases from V and 15 bases from J; junction bases left unmatched: 15. CDR3 sequence reads: CASSSREGPTWRVFF. CDR3 coding DNA: TGTGCCAGCAGCTCGCGGGAGGGGCCCACCTGGCGGGTGTTTTTT.

V is TRBV9 and J is TRBJ1-6; tentatively, D is TRBD1 (5 bases). Trimming left V 4 bases short and J 6 bases short, with 20 bases between. The CDR3 is made up of 17 amino acids. Germline V gene sequence: CDR1 SGDLS, CDR2 YYNGEE. CDR3 nucleotides: TGTGCCAGCAGCCCCCAGGTGGGAGCGGGACTTAATTCACCCCTCCACTTT. Its translation is CASSPQVGAGLNSPLHF.

The chain is built from TRBV6-1 and TRBJ1-4; D is uncertain. The germline CDR1 and CDR2 sequences are MNHNS and SASEGT. This CDR3 has 15 amino acids. Trimming took 10 bases from V and 0 from J, leaving 15 bases between them. CDR3 in DNA: TGTGCCACCCTAAGTGGGTTCGCAACTAATGAAAAACTGTTTTTT. It is translated as CATLSGFATNEKLFF.

This sequence joins TRBV6-5 and TRBJ2-1, with 7 positions matching TRBD2. Germline V CDR1 and CDR2: MNHEY, SVGAGI. The CDR3 consists of 13 residues. The junction had 8 bases not matched to a gene; V was cut back by 6 bases and J by 9 bases. CDR3 region: CASRPMGGGEQFF. In nucleotides, the CDR3 is TGTGCCAGCAGACCCATGGGGGGGGGTGAGCAGTTCTTC.

This clone was seen once. As DNA, the CDR3 is TGTGCCAGTAGTCCTACAGGGGCGACTCGAGAGACCCAGTACTTC. This encodes CASSPTGATRETQYF. The rearrangement uses TRBV19 and TRBJ2-5, with 7 bases matching TRBD1. The germline V gene has CDR1 LNHDA and CDR2 SQIVND (reference sequence). Trimming cost V 5 bases and J 4 bases; bases outside gene matches: 10. The CDR3 runs to 15 residues.

The gene calls are TRBV5-1 and TRBJ2-2; 9 bases map to TRBD1. V dropped 4 bases and J dropped 7; count of bases not matched to a gene: 5. Per the germline V gene, CDR1 is SGHRS and CDR2 is YFSETQ. The CDR3 consists of 14 residues. Here the CDR3 DNA reads TGCGCCAGCAGCGAAGGACAGGGGTTCGGGGAGCTGTTTTTT. Amino acids: CASSEGQGFGELFF.

This clone showed up just a few times. This chain connects TRBV19 to TRBJ1-1; D not resolved. CDR1 LNHDA and CDR2 SQIVND come from the germline V gene (reference sequence). CDR3 size: 11 residues. The ends were cut back, 9 bases at V and 8 bases at J, with 13 bases in the middle. CDR3 amino acids: CASVSRAEAFF. CDR3 nucleotide sequence: TGTGCCAGCGTTTCCCGGGCCGAAGCTTTCTTT.

This clone has just one count. CDR3: CASSELSDNSNQPQHF. The CDR3 coding sequence is TGTGCCAGCAGTGAGTTGAGCGATAACAGCAATCAGCCCCAGCATTTT. The chain employs TRBV25-1 and TRBJ1-5; unclear D gene. CDR3 size: 16 residues. Germline CDR1 reads MGHDK; CDR2 reads SYGVNS. V dropped 3 bases and J dropped 1 base, with 13 bases sitting between them.